This section outlines one TCR beta chain sequence together with its context. The sample is drawn from a study of shared clonotypes between healthy human individuals. Here immunoSEQ multiplex PCR was the method, and the copy in TCRdb shows in-frame clones only, minus some. The sample contains about 1,900,000 clones, about 95% of which appear only once. V dropped 2 bases and J dropped 7 bases, with 15 bases sitting between them. The CDR3 sequence is 15 residues long. Germline CDR1 reads MNHEY; CDR2 reads SVGAGI. Positive CCR7 selection of CD45RO-negative cells yielded the naive CD8 cells, and terminally differentiated effector memory CD45RA+ cells were excluded.

The chain is built from TRBV6-5 and TRBJ2-1, with a weak D call TRBD2 (6 bases). Sequencing was carried out using naive CD8+ T cells sorted from blood. The TCR sequence derives from a man aged 18 to 35 in good health. The CDR3 nucleotides read TGTGCCAGCAGTTACAAACCCTATGGGGGGAATGAGCAGTTCTTC. Protein sequence: CASSYKPYGGNEQFF.